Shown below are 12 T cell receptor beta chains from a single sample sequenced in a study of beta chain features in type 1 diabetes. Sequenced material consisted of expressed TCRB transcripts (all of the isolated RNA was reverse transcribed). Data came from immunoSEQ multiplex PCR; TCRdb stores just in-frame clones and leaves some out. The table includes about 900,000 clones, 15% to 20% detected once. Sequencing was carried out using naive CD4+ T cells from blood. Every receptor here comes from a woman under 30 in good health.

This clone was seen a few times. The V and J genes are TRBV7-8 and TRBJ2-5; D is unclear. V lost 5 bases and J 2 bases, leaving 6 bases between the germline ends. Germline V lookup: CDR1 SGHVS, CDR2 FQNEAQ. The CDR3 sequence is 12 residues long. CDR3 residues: CASSLQQETQYF. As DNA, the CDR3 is TGTGCCAGCAGCCTCCAGCAAGAGACCCAGTACTTC.

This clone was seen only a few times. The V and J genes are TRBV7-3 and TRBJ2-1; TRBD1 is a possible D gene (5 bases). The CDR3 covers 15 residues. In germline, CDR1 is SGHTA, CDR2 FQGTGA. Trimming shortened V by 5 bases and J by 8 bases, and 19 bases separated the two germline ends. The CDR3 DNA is TGTGCCAGCAGCGCCAGGGTGGCACGGATTGATGAGCAGTTCTTC. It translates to CASSARVARIDEQFF.

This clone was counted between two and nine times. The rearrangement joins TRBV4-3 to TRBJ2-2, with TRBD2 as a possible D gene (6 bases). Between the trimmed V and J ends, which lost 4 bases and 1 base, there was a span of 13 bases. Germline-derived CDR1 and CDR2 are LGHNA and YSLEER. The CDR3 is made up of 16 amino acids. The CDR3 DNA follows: TGCGCCAGCAGCCGGAGGGGCGACTTGAACACCGGGGAGCTGTTTTTT. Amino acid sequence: CASSRRGDLNTGELFF.

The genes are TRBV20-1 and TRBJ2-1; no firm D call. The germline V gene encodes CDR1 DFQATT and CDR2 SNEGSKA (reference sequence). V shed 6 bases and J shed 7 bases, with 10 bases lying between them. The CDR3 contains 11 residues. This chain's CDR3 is CSAIGRNEQFF. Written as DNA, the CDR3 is TGCAGTGCAATCGGTCGGAATGAGCAGTTCTTC.

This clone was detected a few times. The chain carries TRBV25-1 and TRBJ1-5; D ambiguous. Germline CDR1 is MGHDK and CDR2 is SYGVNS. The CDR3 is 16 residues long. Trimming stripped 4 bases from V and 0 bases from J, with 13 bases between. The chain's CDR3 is CASSVSKSYSNQPQHF. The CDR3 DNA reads TGTGCCAGCAGTGTCTCCAAATCGTATAGCAATCAGCCCCAGCATTTT.

CDR3 protein: CATQTGVYNEQFF. The CDR3 DNA reads as TGTGCCACCCAGACAGGGGTCTACAATGAGCAGTTCTTC. The V and J genes are TRBV10-3 and TRBJ2-1, with 8 bases aligning to TRBD1. The CDR3 is made up of 13 amino acids. The V segment lost 10 bases and the J segment 3 bases; nucleotides outside the gene matches: 5. Looked up from germline, CDR1 is ENHRY and CDR2 is SYGVKD.

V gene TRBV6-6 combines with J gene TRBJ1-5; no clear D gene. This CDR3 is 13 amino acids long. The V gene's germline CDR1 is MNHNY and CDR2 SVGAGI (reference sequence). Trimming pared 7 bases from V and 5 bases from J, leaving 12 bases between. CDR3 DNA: TGTGCCAGCATGCTGGGGATGGATCAGCCCCAGCATTTT. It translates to CASMLGMDQPQHF.

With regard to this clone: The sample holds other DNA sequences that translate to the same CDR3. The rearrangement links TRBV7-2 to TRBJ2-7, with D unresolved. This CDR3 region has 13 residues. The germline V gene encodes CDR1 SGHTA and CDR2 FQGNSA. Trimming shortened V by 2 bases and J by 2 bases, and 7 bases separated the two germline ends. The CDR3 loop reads CASSLTVPYEQYF. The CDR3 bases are TGTGCCAGCAGCTTAACAGTTCCCTACGAGCAGTACTTC.

CDR3 nucleotide sequence: TGTGCCAGCAGCGCTGGTTGGGGGAGGAACACTGAAGCTTTCTTT. It specifies CASSAGWGRNTEAFF. The chain is built from TRBV11-2 and TRBJ1-1; tentative D call: TRBD1 (5 bases). The CDR3 runs 15 residues. V gave up 5 bases and J gave up 1 base, with 14 bases separating them. Germline V gene lookup returns CDR1 SGHAT and CDR2 FQNNGV.

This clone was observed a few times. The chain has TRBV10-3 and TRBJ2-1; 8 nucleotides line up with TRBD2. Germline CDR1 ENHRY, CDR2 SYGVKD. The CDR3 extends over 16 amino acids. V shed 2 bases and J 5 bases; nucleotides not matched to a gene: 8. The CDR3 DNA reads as TGTGCCATCAGTGAGCCCTATTTGCGGGAGGACAATGAGCAGTTCTTC. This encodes CAISEPYLREDNEQFF.

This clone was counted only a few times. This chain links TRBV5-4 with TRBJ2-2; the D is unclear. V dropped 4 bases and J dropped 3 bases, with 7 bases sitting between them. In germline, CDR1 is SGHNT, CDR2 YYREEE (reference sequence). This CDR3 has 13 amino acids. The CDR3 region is CASSRQDTGELFF. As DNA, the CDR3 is TGTGCCAGCAGCCGGCAAGACACCGGGGAGCTGTTTTTT.

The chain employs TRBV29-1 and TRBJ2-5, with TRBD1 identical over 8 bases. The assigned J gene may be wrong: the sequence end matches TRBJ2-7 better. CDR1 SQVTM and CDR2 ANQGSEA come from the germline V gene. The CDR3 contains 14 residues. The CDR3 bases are TGCAGCGTTCTTGTTCAGGACAGGGCAGGCGAGCAGTACTTC. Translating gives CSVLVQDRAGEQYF.